The T cell receptor beta chain described here comes from a study of vaccination effects on CD4 cells after COVID-19. As concerns this clone: The antigen remains undetermined.

A 10-day culture period preceded the isolation of CD4+ T cells. V lost 1 base and J lost 1, with 8 bases in between. CDR1 is MDHEN and CDR2 is SYDVKM in the germline V gene. This CDR3 comprises 15 residues. The protocol was immunoSEQ multiplex PCR, while the TCRdb copy is restricted to in-frame clones and leaves out a portion. Seen here are tens of thousands of clones, roughly 70% observed once, and the top ten hold about 3.8%. The genes are TRBV28 and TRBJ1-3; D remains ambiguous. This TCR was sampled from a human donor who received a COVID-19 vaccine. The specimen comprised CD4+ T cells from PBMCs cultured without peptide, sampled before COVID-19 vaccination. CDR3 sequence: CASSLFQLSGNTIYF. The CDR3, as DNA: TGTGCCAGCAGTTTATTCCAGTTATCTGGAAACACCATATATTTT.